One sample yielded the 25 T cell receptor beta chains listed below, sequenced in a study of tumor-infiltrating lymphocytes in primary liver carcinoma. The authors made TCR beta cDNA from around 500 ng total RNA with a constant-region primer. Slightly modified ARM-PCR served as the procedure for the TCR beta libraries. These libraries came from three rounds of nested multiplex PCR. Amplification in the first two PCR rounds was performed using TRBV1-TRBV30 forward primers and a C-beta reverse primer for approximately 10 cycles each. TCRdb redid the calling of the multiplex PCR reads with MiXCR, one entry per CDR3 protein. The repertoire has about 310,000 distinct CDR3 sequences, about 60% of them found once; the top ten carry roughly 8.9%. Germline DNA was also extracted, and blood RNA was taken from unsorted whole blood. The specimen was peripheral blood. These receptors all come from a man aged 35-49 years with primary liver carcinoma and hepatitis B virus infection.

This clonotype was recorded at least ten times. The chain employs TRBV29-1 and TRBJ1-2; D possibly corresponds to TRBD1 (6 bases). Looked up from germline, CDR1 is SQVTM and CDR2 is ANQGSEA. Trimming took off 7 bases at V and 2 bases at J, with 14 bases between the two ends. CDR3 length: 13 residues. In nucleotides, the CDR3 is TGCAGCGCAGAGGGGGGGGCAAACTATGGCTACACCTTC. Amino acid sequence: CSAEGGANYGYTF.

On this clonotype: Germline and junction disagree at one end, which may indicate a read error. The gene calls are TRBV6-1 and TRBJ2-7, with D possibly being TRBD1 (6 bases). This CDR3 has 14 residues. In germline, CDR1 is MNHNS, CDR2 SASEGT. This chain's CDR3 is CTSIDRPKTYEQYF. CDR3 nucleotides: TGTACCAGCATAGACAGGCCCAAGACCTACGAGCAGTACTTC.

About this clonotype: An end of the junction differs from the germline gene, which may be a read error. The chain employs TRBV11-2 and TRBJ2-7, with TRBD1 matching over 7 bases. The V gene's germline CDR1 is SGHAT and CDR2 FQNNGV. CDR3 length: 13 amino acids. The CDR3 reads CASNWDRAYEQYF. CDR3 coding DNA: TGCGCCAGCAACTGGGACAGAGCCTACGAGCAGTACTTC.

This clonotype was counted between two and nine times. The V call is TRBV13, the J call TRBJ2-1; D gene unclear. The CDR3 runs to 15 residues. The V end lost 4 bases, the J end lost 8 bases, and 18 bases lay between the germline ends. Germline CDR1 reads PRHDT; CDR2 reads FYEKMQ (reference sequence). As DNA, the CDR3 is TGTGCCAGCAGCTGGGTCTCCCGTTTTAGGGATGAGCAGTTCTTC. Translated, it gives CASSWVSRFRDEQFF.

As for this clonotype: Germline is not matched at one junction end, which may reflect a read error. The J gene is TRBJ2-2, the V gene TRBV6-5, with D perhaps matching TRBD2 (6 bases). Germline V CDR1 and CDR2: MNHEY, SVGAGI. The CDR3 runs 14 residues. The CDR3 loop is CASSYREPPGELSF. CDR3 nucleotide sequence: TGCGCCAGCAGTTACCGGGAGCCTCCCGGGGAGCTGTCTTTT.

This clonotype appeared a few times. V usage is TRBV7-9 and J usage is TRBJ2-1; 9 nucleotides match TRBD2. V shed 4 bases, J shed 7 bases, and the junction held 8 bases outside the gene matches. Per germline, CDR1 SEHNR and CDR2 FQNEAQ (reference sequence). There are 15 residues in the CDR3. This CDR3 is CASSSSGGGVNEQFF. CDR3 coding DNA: TGTGCCAGCAGCTCATCTGGCGGGGGGGTGAATGAGCAGTTCTTC.

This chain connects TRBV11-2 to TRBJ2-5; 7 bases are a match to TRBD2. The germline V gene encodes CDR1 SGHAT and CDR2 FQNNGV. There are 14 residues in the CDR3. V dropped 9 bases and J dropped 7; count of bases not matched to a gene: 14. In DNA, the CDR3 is TGTGCCAGGAACTCATTGGCTAGCGGAGGGACCCAGTACTTC. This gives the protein CARNSLASGGTQYF.

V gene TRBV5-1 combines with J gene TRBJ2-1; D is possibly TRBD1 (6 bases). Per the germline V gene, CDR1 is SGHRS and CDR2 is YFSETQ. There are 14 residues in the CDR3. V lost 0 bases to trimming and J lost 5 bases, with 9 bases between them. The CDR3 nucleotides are TGCGCCAGCAGCTTGGTACCAGGGGACAATGAGCAGTTCTTC. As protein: CASSLVPGDNEQFF.

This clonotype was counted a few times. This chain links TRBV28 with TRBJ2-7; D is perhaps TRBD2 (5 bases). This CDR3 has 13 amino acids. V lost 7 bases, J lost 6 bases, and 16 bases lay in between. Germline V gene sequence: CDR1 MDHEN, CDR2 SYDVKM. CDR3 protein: CASTPMAGREQYF. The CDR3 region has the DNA TGTGCCAGCACCCCTATGGCGGGCCGCGAGCAGTACTTC.

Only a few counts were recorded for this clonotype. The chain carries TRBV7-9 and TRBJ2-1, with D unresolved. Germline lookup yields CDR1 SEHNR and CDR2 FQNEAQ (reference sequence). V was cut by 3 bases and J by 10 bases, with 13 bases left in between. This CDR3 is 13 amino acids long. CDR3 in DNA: TGTGCCAGCAGCTTTACCGCGGACGGCGAGCAGTTCTTC. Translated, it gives CASSFTADGEQFF.

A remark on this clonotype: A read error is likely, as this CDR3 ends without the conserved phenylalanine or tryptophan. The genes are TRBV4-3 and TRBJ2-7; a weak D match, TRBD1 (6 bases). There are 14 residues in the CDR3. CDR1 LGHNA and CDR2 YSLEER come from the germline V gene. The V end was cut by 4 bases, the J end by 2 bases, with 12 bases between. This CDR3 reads CASSPKDSTYEQYI. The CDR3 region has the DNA TGCGCCAGCAGCCCCAAGGACAGTACCTACGAGCAGTACATC.

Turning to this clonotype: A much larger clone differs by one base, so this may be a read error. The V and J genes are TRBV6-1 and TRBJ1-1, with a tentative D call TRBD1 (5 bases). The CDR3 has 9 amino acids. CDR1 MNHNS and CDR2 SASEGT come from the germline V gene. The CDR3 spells CPRVAEAFF. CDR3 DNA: TGTCCCAGGGTAGCTGAAGCTTTCTTT.

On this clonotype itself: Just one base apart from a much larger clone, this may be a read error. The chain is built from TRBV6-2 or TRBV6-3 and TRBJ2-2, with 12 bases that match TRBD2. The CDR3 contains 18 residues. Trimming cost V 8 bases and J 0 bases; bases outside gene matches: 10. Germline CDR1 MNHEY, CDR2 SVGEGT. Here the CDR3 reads CASGPRLAGVPNTGELFF. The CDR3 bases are TGTGCCAGCGGGCCCAGACTAGCGGGGGTACCGAACACCGGGGAGCTGTTTTTT.

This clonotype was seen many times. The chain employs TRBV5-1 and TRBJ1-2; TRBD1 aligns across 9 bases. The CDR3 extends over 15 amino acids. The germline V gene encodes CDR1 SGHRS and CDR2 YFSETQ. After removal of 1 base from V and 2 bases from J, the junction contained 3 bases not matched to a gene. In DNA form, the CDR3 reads TGCGCCAGCAGCTTGTGGACAGGGGCGAACTATGGCTACACCTTC. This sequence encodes CASSLWTGANYGYTF.

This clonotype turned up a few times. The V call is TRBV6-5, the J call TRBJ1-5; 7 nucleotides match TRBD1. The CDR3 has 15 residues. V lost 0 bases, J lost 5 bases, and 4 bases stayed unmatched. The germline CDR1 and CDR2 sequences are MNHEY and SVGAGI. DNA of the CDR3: TGTGCCAGCAGTTACTCAACAACAGGGGATCAGCCCCAGCATTTT. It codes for CASSYSTTGDQPQHF.

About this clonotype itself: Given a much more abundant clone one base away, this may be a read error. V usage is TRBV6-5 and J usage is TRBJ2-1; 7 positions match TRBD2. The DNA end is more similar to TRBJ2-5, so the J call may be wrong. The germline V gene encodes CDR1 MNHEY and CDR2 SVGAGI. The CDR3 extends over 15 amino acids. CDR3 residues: CASGLGGRVVKTQYF. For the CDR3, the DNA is TGTGCCAGCGGGCTGGGGGGGAGGGTCGTAAAGACCCAGTACTTC.

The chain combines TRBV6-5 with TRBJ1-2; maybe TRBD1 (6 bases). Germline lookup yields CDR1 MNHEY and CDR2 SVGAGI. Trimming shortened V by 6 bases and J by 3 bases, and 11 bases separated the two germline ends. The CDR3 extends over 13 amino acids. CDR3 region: CASRTGIDYGYTF. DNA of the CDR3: TGTGCCAGCAGAACAGGGATTGACTATGGCTACACCTTC.

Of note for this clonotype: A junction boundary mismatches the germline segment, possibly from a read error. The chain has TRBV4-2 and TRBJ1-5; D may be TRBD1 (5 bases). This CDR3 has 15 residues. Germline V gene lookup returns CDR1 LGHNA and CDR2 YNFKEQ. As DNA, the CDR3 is TGTGTCAGCAGCCAAGATCCGGGACTCAATCAGCCCCAGCATTTT. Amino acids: CVSSQDPGLNQPQHF.

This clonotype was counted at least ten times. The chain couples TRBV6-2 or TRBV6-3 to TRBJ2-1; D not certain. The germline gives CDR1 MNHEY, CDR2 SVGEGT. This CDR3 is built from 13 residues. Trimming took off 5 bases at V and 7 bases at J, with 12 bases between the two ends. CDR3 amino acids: CASSAPEVNEQFF. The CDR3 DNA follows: TGTGCCAGCAGTGCCCCTGAGGTTAATGAGCAGTTCTTC.

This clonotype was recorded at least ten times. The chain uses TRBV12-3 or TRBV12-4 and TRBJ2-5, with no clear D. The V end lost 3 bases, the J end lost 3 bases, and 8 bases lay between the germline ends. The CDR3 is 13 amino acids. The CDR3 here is CASSFPNEETQYF. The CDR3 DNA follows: TGTGCCAGCAGTTTTCCGAACGAAGAGACCCAGTACTTC.

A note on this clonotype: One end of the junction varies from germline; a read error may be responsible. The CDR3 spells CASSLGRGPTGELFF. For the CDR3, the DNA is TGTGCCAGCAGTTTGGGCAGGGGGCCGACCGGGGAGCTGTTTTTC. The chain combines TRBV12-3 or TRBV12-4 with TRBJ2-2; 8 bases align to TRBD1. CDR3 length: 15 residues.

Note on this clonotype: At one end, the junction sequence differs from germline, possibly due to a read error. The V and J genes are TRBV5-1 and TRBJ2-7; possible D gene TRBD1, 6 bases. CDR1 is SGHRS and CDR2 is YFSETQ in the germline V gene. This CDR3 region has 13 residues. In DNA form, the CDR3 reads TGCGCCAGCGCACAGGGAGCATCCTACGAGCATTACTTC. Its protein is CASAQGASYEHYF.

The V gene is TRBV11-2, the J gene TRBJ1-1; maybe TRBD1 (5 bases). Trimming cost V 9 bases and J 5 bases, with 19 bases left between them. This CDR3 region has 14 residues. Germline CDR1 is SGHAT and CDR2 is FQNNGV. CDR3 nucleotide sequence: TGTGCCAGTAGCCCTGACGGGGGAGGGACTGAAGCTTTCTTT. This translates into CASSPDGGGTEAFF.

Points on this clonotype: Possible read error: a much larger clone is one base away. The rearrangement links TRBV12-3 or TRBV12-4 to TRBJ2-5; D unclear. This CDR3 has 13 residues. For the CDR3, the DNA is TGTGCCAGCAATTTAGTCGGCGGTAAGACCCAGTACTTC. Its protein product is CASNLVGGKTQYF.

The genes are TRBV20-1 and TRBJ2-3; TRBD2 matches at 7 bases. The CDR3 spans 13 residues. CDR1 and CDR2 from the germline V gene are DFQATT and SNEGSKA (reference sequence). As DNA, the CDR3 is TGCAGCCCTAACCAGCGGGACCCAGATACGCAGTATTTT. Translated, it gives CSPNQRDPDTQYF.